A single sample gave rise to the 32 T cell receptor beta chains below, sequenced in a study of cytomegalovirus exposure and HLA in healthy donors. 13 Jbeta primers and 60 Vbeta primers were used for the PCR. Sequenced by immunoSEQ multiplex PCR; TCRdb stores in-frame clones only, minus some. The sample carries 150,000 to 200,000 clones, roughly 80% recorded once. Sequenced sample: PBMCs. The receptors were gathered from a middle-aged woman in good health and CMV-seropositive.

Of note for this clone: The junction departs from germline at one end; a sequencing error may be responsible. V usage is TRBV7-7 and J usage is TRBJ2-2; 8 positions match TRBD1. The length of the CDR3 is 17 residues. Germline V CDR1 and CDR2: SSHAT, FNYEAQ (reference sequence). The CDR3 DNA follows: TGTGCTAGCAGAAGATCCGGGACAGGAATTAACACCGGGGAGCTGTTTTTT. Its translation: CASRRSGTGINTGELFF.

The CDR3 nucleotides read TGTGCCAGTACAGGGACTCGGAGCAATCAGCCCCAGCATTTT. It encodes CASTGTRSNQPQHF. The gene calls are TRBV19 and TRBJ1-5, with TRBD1 as a possible D gene (5 bases). Germline V gene data show CDR1 as LNHDA and CDR2 as SQIVND (reference sequence). This CDR3 comprises 14 residues. V lost 7 bases, J lost 1 base, and 11 bases lay in between.

This chain connects TRBV25-1 to TRBJ1-4; a weak D match, TRBD1 (5 bases). Trimming stripped 5 bases from V and 4 bases from J, with 14 bases between. CDR3 length: 15 amino acids. The germline CDR1 and CDR2 sequences are MGHDK and SYGVNS. The CDR3 nucleotides read TGTGCCAGCAGTCGGTCCGACAGAGATAATGAAAAACTGTTTTTT. Amino acid sequence: CASSRSDRDNEKLFF.

This rearrangement joins TRBV29-1 to TRBJ2-5; 9 nucleotides align to TRBD1. The end of the DNA fits TRBJ2-7 better, so the J call may be wrong. The V gene's germline CDR1 is SQVTM and CDR2 ANQGSEA. The CDR3 loop spans 14 amino acids. CDR3 region: CSVEPGTGFNEQYF. CDR3 nucleotide sequence: TGCAGCGTTGAGCCCGGGACAGGGTTCAACGAGCAGTACTTC.

V gene TRBV6-1 combines with J gene TRBJ2-1, with 7 bases matching TRBD2. CDR1 and CDR2 (germline): MNHNS, SASEGT. The CDR3 totals 15 residues. J was trimmed by 8 bases and V by 1 base; bases with no gene match: 8. Here the CDR3 reads CASSEEGLTGDEQFF. The CDR3 coding sequence is TGTGCCAGCAGTGAAGAGGGACTAACTGGCGATGAGCAGTTCTTC.

This clone was seen just once. The chain employs TRBV28 and TRBJ2-1; 8 nucleotides agree with TRBD1. V shed 5 bases and J 8 bases; nucleotides not matched to a gene: 11. Germline V CDR1 and CDR2: MDHEN, SYDVKM. The length of the CDR3 is 15 residues. The CDR3 DNA sequence: TGTGCCAGCAGTCCGGGCTTGACAGGGGCTTATGAGCAGTTCTTC. It is translated as CASSPGLTGAYEQFF.

CDR3 in DNA: TGTGCCAGCAGCTCCGAGAGCGGAAATGAGCAGTTCTTC. It codes for CASSSESGNEQFF. The V and J genes are TRBV5-4 and TRBJ2-1, with a tentative D call TRBD2 (5 bases). V shed 3 bases and J shed 7 bases, with 11 bases lying between them. Germline V gene lookup returns CDR1 SGHNT and CDR2 YYREEE (reference sequence). The CDR3 runs 13 residues.

V gene TRBV18 combines with J gene TRBJ2-7; 9 bases map to TRBD1. CDR3 length: 12 amino acids. Germline V lookup: CDR1 KGHSH, CDR2 LQKENI. V dropped 6 bases and J dropped 6; count of bases not matched to a gene: 3. CDR3 sequence (DNA): TGTGCCAGCTCTCCGGACAGGGGCGAGCAGTACTTC. This codes for CASSPDRGEQYF.

The sample holds a few counts of this clone. This sequence joins TRBV5-1 and TRBJ2-7; 11 bases map to TRBD1. This CDR3 comprises 18 residues. V lost 0 bases, J lost 6 bases, and 14 bases stayed unmatched. The germline gives CDR1 SGHRS, CDR2 YFSETQ. CDR3 sequence (DNA): TGCGCCAGCAGCTTGGCCGAAGTGGGACAGGGGGTGGCGTTCGAGCAGTACTTC. It is translated as CASSLAEVGQGVAFEQYF. Filled out from reference TRBV5-1 and TRBJ2-7, the complete variable domain reads KAGVTQTPRYLIKTRGQQVTLSCSPISGHRSVSWYQQTPGQGLQFLFEYFSETQRNKGNFPGRFSGRQFSNSRSEMNVSTLELGDSALYLCASSLAEVGQGVAFEQYFGPGTRLTVT.

This rearrangement joins TRBV7-3 to TRBJ2-5, with TRBD2 matching 8 bases. The trim removed 2 bases at V and 5 bases at J, leaving 7 bases unmatched. This CDR3 spans 15 amino acids. Germline CDR1 and CDR2: SGHTA and FQGTGA. CDR3 sequence: CASSLDSGIGETQYF. The CDR3 bases are TGTGCCAGCAGCTTAGATAGCGGGATTGGCGAGACCCAGTACTTC.

The CDR3, as DNA: TGTGCCAGCAGCAAGGAGGTAGCGTCTAGCACAGATACGCAGTATTTT. This encodes CASSKEVASSTDTQYF. The chain has TRBV4-2 and TRBJ2-3; maybe TRBD2 (5 bases). The germline V gene encodes CDR1 LGHNA and CDR2 YNFKEQ. CDR3 length equals 16 residues. Trimming stripped 5 bases from V and 0 bases from J, with 15 bases between.

CDR3: CASSQEVGGSQPQHF. The CDR3 nucleotides are TGCGCCAGCAGCCAAGAGGTGGGGGGTTCCCAGCCCCAGCATTTT. The chain combines TRBV4-1 with TRBJ1-5; possible D gene TRBD1, 5 bases. The CDR3 is 15 amino acids. Germline assignment: CDR1 MGHRA and CDR2 YSYEKL. V was cut by 0 bases and J by 7 bases, with 13 bases left in between.

The chain has TRBV9 and TRBJ2-5, with D possibly matching TRBD2 (5 bases). Germline V gene data show CDR1 as SGDLS and CDR2 as YYNGEE. The V end was cut by 2 bases, the J end by 5 bases, with 10 bases between. This CDR3 region has 13 residues. The CDR3 here is CASSVRAFETQYF. The CDR3 DNA reads as TGTGCCAGCAGCGTGAGGGCTTTTGAGACCCAGTACTTC.

J is TRBJ1-5 and V is TRBV28, with 8 bases lining up with TRBD1. Germline V lookup: CDR1 MDHEN, CDR2 SYDVKM. The CDR3 spans 14 residues. Trimming took 6 bases from V and 3 from J; bases not matched to a gene: 4. The CDR3 DNA reads TGTGCCAGCAGGCTGGACAGGGCCAATCAGCCCCAGCATTTT. It is translated as CASRLDRANQPQHF.

This chain joins TRBV6-6 and TRBJ2-7; TRBD2 might be the D (6 bases). The CDR3 runs to 12 residues. Germline lookup yields CDR1 MNHNY and CDR2 SVGAGI (reference sequence). Trimming took off 6 bases at V and 6 bases at J, with 12 bases between the two ends. CDR3 nucleotide sequence: TGTGCCAGCAGCTATGGGACTTCCGAGCAGTACTTC. Translating it yields CASSYGTSEQYF.

CDR3 sequence (DNA): TGTGCCAGCAGCTTAGGAGGTTCTGCTACCGGGGAGCTGTTTTTT. Amino acid sequence: CASSLGGSATGELFF. This chain joins TRBV7-6 and TRBJ2-2; D is ambiguous. V lost 1 base to trimming and J lost 5 bases, with 11 bases between them. Germline V CDR1 and CDR2: SGHVS, FNYEAQ. The CDR3 runs 15 residues.

V gene TRBV18 combines with J gene TRBJ2-5, with 10 bases that match TRBD2. The CDR3 is 16 amino acids. Germline V CDR1 and CDR2: KGHSH, LQKENI. The junction had 9 bases not matched to a gene; V was cut back by 3 bases and J by 5 bases. Here the CDR3 DNA reads TGTGCCAGCTCACCGAGAGCGGGAGGGCCGCGTGAGACCCAGTACTTC. Its translation: CASSPRAGGPRETQYF.

CDR3 bases: TGTGCCAGCAGCCCCTTTCTCCGAGCGGGAGGGCCCGGGGAGCAGTACTTC. Translating gives CASSPFLRAGGPGEQYF. The chain employs TRBV25-1 and TRBJ2-7; the match to TRBD2 covers 10 bases. With 6 bases clipped from V and 7 bases from J, the junction kept 18 bases outside the gene matches. The CDR3 runs 17 residues. The germline V gene has CDR1 MGHDK and CDR2 SYGVNS.

V usage is TRBV7-2 and J usage is TRBJ2-7; weak D call: TRBD2 (6 bases). Trimming stripped 5 bases from V and 7 bases from J, with 18 bases between. Germline CDR1 SGHTA, CDR2 FQGNSA. The CDR3 is made up of 14 amino acids. The DNA for the CDR3 is TGTGCCAGCAGCACCCCGCGGGGAGTTGGTGAGCAGTACTTC. Translation: CASSTPRGVGEQYF.

J is TRBJ2-3 and V is TRBV29-1; TRBD2 is a possible D gene (6 bases). Germline V gene data show CDR1 as SQVTM and CDR2 as ANQGSEA. Deletions cut 3 bases from V and 8 bases from J, with 18 bases between. CDR3 length equals 14 residues. This CDR3 reads CSVDSREWGGTQYF. The CDR3 DNA is TGCAGCGTTGACTCCCGGGAGTGGGGAGGTACGCAGTATTTT.

The rearrangement links TRBV2 to TRBJ2-5; TRBD2 aligns across 13 bases. The CDR3 length is 20 residues. Germline-derived CDR1 and CDR2 are SNHLY and FYNNEI. V trimming: 3 bases; J trimming: 7 bases; junction bases outside the gene matches: 20. CDR3 sequence: CASSEFPWTSGSSGGGTQYF. CDR3 DNA sequence: TGTGCCAGCAGTGAGTTTCCTTGGACTAGCGGGAGCAGCGGAGGTGGGACCCAGTACTTC.

Remarks on this clone: This same CDR3 is encoded by further DNA sequences in the sample. The genes are TRBV19 and TRBJ2-5; D is possibly TRBD2 (5 bases). Germline V gene lookup returns CDR1 LNHDA and CDR2 SQIVND (reference sequence). The CDR3 totals 12 residues. V was trimmed by 1 base and J by 5 bases, leaving 5 bases between them. The CDR3 sequence is CASSIGGETQYF. DNA for the CDR3: TGTGCCAGTAGTATAGGAGGGGAGACCCAGTACTTC.

The genes are TRBV28 and TRBJ1-2; D unresolved. CDR3 length: 13 amino acids. The germline CDR1 and CDR2 sequences are MDHEN and SYDVKM. V shed 6 bases and J shed 7 bases, with 15 bases lying between them. The CDR3 sequence: CASSSTLFSGYTF. CDR3 bases: TGTGCCAGCAGCTCAACCCTCTTCAGTGGCTACACCTTC.

The chain links TRBV6-5 to TRBJ1-1; the D is unclear. V was clipped by 0 bases and J by 3 bases, with 8 bases between them. Looked up from germline, CDR1 is MNHEY and CDR2 is SVGAGI. The CDR3 runs 14 residues. The CDR3 nucleotides are TGTGCCAGCAGTTACTCGCGGGGAGACACTGAAGCTTTCTTT. This sequence encodes CASSYSRGDTEAFF.

The chain links TRBV7-9 to TRBJ2-1; TRBD1 is a possible D gene (6 bases). The germline V and J ends were trimmed by 3 bases and 2 bases, with 11 bases remaining between them. CDR3 length: 15 amino acids. Germline V gene data show CDR1 as SEHNR and CDR2 as FQNEAQ (reference sequence). The CDR3 region is CASSLLRGAYNEQFF. CDR3 sequence (DNA): TGTGCCAGCAGCTTGCTCAGGGGTGCCTACAATGAGCAGTTCTTC.

V gene TRBV29-1 combines with J gene TRBJ1-2; D is possibly TRBD1 (5 bases). CDR3 length equals 11 residues. Looked up from germline, CDR1 is SQVTM and CDR2 is ANQGSEA. The V end lost 5 bases, the J end lost 8 bases, and 12 bases lay between the germline ends. The DNA for the CDR3 is TGCAGCGTTAGCAGGGAAGGAGGCTACACCTTC. Protein: CSVSREGGYTF.

This rearrangement joins TRBV9 to TRBJ2-1; 7 nucleotides agree with TRBD1. Trimming cost V 2 bases and J 4 bases; bases outside gene matches: 3. CDR3 length: 14 residues. From germline, CDR1 is SGDLS and CDR2 YYNGEE. CDR3 residues: CASSVRTGYNEQFF. For the CDR3, the DNA is TGTGCCAGCAGCGTGAGGACAGGATACAATGAGCAGTTCTTC.

The chain has TRBV19 and TRBJ2-1, with unresolved D. Trimming pared 1 base from V and 6 bases from J, leaving 10 bases between. This CDR3 is 14 amino acids long. Germline values: CDR1 LNHDA, CDR2 SQIVND (reference sequence). CDR3 nucleotides: TGTGCCAGTAGTATAGGTACGCGCCGCAATGAGCAGTTCTTC. It translates to CASSIGTRRNEQFF.

V and J are TRBV7-9 and TRBJ2-3; 9 bases match TRBD2. In germline, CDR1 is SEHNR, CDR2 FQNEAQ (reference sequence). The CDR3 loop spans 15 amino acids. The ends lost 4 bases at V and 5 bases at J; junction bases unmatched: 7. DNA for the CDR3: TGTGCCAGCAGCTCAAAGGGCGGGAGGGAAGATACGCAGTATTTT. Its translation: CASSSKGGREDTQYF.

The chain links TRBV30 to TRBJ1-2, with D unresolved. This CDR3 region has 13 residues. V lost 0 bases and J lost 6, with 11 bases in between. CDR1 GTSNPN and CDR2 SVGIG come from the germline V gene (reference sequence). The CDR3 DNA follows: TGTGCCTGGAGTGTATACTCGGGAGATGGCTACACCTTC. Protein product: CAWSVYSGDGYTF.

This chain joins TRBV6-5 and TRBJ2-5; tentative D call: TRBD2 (6 bases). Looked up from germline, CDR1 is MNHEY and CDR2 is SVGAGI. Trimming pared 8 bases from V and 4 bases from J, leaving 11 bases between. This CDR3 contains 12 residues. In DNA form, the CDR3 reads TGTGCCAGCGGACCGGGACTAGAGACCCAGTACTTC. It specifies CASGPGLETQYF.

The chain links TRBV6-5 to TRBJ1-5; TRBD1 might be the D (5 bases). Germline V gene lookup returns CDR1 MNHEY and CDR2 SVGAGI. Trimming took off 6 bases at V and 2 bases at J, with 11 bases between the two ends. CDR3 size: 14 residues. The DNA of the CDR3 is TGTGCCAGCAGCTTACAGGTTGGCAATCAGCCCCAGCATTTT. Protein: CASSLQVGNQPQHF.